The sequence of this TCR beta chain was determined in a study of blood T cell repertoires in COVID-19. Across the study: Collection of acute and convalescent COVID-19 samples took place in the United States, Italy and Spain. The cDNA or gDNA used as material had been derived from T cells, B-cell-depleted T cells, or PBMCs.

The CDR3 totals 17 residues. Trimming left V 6 bases short and J 2 bases short, with 21 bases between. Per germline, CDR1 SGHTA and CDR2 FQGNSA. Seattle's cohort entered during active infection and was followed longitudinally. Under the authors' procedure: The assay estimated nucleated cells by amplifying reference gene primers. The table came from immunoSEQ multiplex PCR; TCRdb's copy has only in-frame clones and leaves some out. Clone size and the V and J calls come from that table; the DNA yielded D and trimming. The sample lists 300,000 to 400,000 clones, roughly 90% occurring once. The chain recombines TRBV7-2 with TRBJ2-3; D is perhaps TRBD1 (6 bases). The sequence derives from a woman aged 65 to 85 with COVID-19, enrolled during active disease. The sequenced sample was peripheral blood. CDR3 in DNA: TGTGCCAGCAGACACGGACGCGCAGGGGTCTTCACAGATACGCAGTATTTT. Protein: CASRHGRAGVFTDTQYF.